This T cell receptor (beta chain) was retrieved from a study of cytomegalovirus exposure and HLA in healthy donors. Findings and limits, study-wide: Most TCR sequences were rare, but some public TCRs occurred in many donors.

CDR3 length: 14 amino acids. Germline CDR1 and CDR2: LNHDA and SQIVND (reference sequence). Trimming cost V 7 bases and J 5 bases; bases outside gene matches: 9. This clone was seen only once. Its target is unknown. Only in-frame clones appear in the TCRdb table, and some are missing; sequencing was by immunoSEQ multiplex PCR. Of 250,000 to 400,000 clones detected, around 90% appear once; the ten largest clones hold approximately 0.9%. The TCR was taken from a man aged 25-40 years in good health and CMV-seronegative. The sample consisted of PBMCs. The chain is built from TRBV19 and TRBJ2-7; 9 bases agree with TRBD1. The CDR3 region is CASKKGTGRHEQYF. The CDR3, as DNA: TGTGCCAGTAAGAAAGGGACAGGGCGCCACGAGCAGTACTTC.